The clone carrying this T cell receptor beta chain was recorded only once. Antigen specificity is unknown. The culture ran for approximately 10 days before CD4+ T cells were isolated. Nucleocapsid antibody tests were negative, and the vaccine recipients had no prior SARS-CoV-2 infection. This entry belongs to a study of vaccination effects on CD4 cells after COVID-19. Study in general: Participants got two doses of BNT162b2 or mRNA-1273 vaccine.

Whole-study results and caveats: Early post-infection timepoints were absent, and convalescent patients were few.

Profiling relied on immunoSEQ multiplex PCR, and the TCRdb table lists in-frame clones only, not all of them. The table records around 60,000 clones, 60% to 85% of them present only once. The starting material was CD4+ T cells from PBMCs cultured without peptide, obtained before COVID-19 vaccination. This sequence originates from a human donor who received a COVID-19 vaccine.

For the CDR3, the DNA is TGTGCCAGCAGCCAAGACGGGGTAGCGGGGGGAAAAGAGACCCAGTACTTC. It yields the protein CASSQDGVAGGKETQYF. The chain employs TRBV3-1 (or the pseudogene TRBV3-2) and TRBJ2-5; 10 nucleotides agree with TRBD2. J was trimmed by 3 bases and V by 0 bases; bases with no gene match: 7. Germline V lookup: CDR1 LGHDT, CDR2 YNNKEL (reference sequence). The CDR3 is 17 residues long.